This T cell receptor delta chain was sequenced during a study of gamma-delta chains in newborns, infants, children. Study-wide context: Microbial exposure reportedly drives polyclonal innate γδ T cell expansion after birth.

TCRdb re-processed the reads via CATT. This table has some 3,100 delta-chain clones, about 4% appearing once. To note about this clone: The protein TCRdb gives is from a much larger clone and does not agree with this DNA's translation at residue 12, likely a read error; the protein shown here comes from the DNA.

Germline CDR1 is GEAIGNYY and CDR2 is EKD. The CDR3 is 18 residues long. The sequence was collected from a child who was a newborn, infant or young child, either healthy, febrile or measles-vaccinated (not recorded which). V and J are TRDV2 and TRDJ3; 11 positions match TRDD3. The specimen was blood. CDR3 residues: CACDVLGDSSWGTRQMFF. Here the CDR3 DNA reads TGTGCCTGTGACGTACTGGGGGATAGCTCCTGGGGCACCCGACAGATGTTTTTC.